The sequence of this T cell receptor (beta chain) was determined in a study of beta chain features in type 1 diabetes. Study-wide points: More deletions and fewer insertions at VDJ junctions were seen in type 1 diabetes patients. In every one of the four CD4+ subsets, TCRB CDR3s were moderately but significantly shorter in Type 1 diabetes patients.

The whole isolated RNA underwent reverse transcription, so sequencing captured expressed TCRB transcripts. Clones were sequenced by immunoSEQ multiplex PCR, and TCRdb holds only the in-frame ones, with some missing. Of 100,000 to 150,000 clones listed, approximately 10% are singletons. This clone was counted only a few times. Its antigen remains unidentified. The CDR3 loop spans 13 amino acids. V was cut by 4 bases and J by 0 bases, with 5 bases left in between. Germline V gene lookup returns CDR1 MNHNS and CDR2 SASEGT. The chain recombines TRBV6-1 with TRBJ2-3; D remains unclear. The source material was central memory CD4+ T cells from blood. This clonotype was obtained from a young man with type 1 diabetes. The CDR3 spells CASSGSSTDTQYF. The DNA for the CDR3 is TGTGCCAGCAGTGGCAGTAGCACAGATACGCAGTATTTT.